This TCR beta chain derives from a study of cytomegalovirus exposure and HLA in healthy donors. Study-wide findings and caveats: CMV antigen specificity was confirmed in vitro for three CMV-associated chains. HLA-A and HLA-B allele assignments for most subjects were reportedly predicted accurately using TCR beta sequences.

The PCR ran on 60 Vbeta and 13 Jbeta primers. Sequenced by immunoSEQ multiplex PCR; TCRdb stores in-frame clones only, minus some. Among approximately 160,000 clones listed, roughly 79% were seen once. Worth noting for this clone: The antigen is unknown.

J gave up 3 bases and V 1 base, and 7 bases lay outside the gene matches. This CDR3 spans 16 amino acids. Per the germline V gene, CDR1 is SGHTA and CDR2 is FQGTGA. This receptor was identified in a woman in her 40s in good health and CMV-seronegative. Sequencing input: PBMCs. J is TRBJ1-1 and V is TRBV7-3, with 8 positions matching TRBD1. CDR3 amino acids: CASSLIEDRVDTEAFF. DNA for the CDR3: TGTGCCAGCAGCTTAATAGAGGACAGGGTCGACACTGAAGCTTTCTTT.